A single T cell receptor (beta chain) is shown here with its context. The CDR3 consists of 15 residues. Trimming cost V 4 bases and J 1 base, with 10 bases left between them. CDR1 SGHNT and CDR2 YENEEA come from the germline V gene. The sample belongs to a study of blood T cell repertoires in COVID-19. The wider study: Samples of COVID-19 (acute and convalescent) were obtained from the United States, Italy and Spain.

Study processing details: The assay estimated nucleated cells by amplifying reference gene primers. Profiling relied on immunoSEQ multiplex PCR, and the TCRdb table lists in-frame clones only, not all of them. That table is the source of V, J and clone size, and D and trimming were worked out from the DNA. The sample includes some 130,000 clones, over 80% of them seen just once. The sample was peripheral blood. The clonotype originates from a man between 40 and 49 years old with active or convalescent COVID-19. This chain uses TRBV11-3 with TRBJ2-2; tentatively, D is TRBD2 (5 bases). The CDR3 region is CASSSSEGNTGELFF. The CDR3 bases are TGTGCCAGCAGCTCCTCTGAGGGGAACACCGGGGAGCTGTTTTTT.